The sequence of this T cell receptor beta chain was determined in a study of blood T cell repertoires in COVID-19. Germline V gene data show CDR1 as SGHTA and CDR2 as FQGTGA. This CDR3 comprises 14 residues. V dropped 4 bases and J dropped 8; count of bases not matched to a gene: 8. Assay: immunoSEQ multiplex PCR; the TCRdb copy retains only in-frame clones and omits some. In the table there are over 85,000 clones, 87% of which are singletons. The receptor comes from a human donor in a cohort sampled during active COVID-19. Sequencing was carried out using peripheral blood. This chain uses TRBV7-3 with TRBJ2-3; TRBD1 aligns across 8 bases. The CDR3 DNA follows: TGTGCCAGCAGCTCCGACAGGGGTCGGGGTACGCAGTATTTT. Translating it yields CASSSDRGRGTQYF. Drawing the rest from reference TRBV7-3 and TRBJ2-3, the complete variable domain is GAGVSQTPSNKVTEKGKYVELRCDPISGHTALYWYRQSLGQGPEFLIYFQGTGAADDSGLPNDRFFAVRPEGSVSTLKIQRTERGDSAVYLCASSSDRGRGTQYFGPGTRLTVL.